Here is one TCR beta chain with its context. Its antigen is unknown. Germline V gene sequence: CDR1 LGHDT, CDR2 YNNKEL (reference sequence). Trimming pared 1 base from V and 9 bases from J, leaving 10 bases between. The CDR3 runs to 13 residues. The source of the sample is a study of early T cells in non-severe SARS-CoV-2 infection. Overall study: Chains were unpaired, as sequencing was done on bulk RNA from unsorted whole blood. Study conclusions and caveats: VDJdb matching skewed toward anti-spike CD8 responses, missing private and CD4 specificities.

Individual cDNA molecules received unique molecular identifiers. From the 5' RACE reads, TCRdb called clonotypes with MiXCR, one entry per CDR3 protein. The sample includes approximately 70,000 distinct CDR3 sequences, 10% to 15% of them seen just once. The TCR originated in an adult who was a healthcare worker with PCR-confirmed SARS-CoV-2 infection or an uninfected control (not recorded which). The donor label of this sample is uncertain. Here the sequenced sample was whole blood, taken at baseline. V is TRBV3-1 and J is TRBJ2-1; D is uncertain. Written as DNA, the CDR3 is TGTGCCAGCAGCCAAGGGCCTCAGCTTGAGCAGTTCTTC. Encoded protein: CASSQGPQLEQFF.